Below are 9 T cell receptor beta chains sequenced from a single sample in a study of response to subunit inactivated influenza vaccine. Each CDR3 protein is one row after TCRdb ran MiXCR on the RT-PCR reads. The sample yields some 550,000 distinct CDR3 sequences, approximately 22% seen once. These same data were also listed under a study on T cells expressing NK-cell markers. That source notes: In generating TCR beta cDNA, 5'RACE template switching with UMIs was used.

Sequencing used CD4+ T cells sorted from PBMCs, obtained 12 days after vaccination. These receptors all stem from a man aged 45-60 years who received an inactivated influenza vaccine.

The chain uses TRBV29-1 and TRBJ2-5; TRBD2 agrees at 13 bases. The CDR3 is 15 amino acids. The J segment lost 1 base and the V segment lost 6 bases, leaving 5 bases of the junction unmatched. Germline CDR1 and CDR2: SQVTM and ANQGSEA. The CDR3 here is CSVGTSGKGQETQYF. DNA of the CDR3: TGCAGCGTAGGGACTAGCGGGAAAGGCCAAGAGACCCAGTACTTC.

The genes are TRBV20-1 and TRBJ2-3; TRBD2 matches at 11 bases. The trim removed 0 bases at V and 6 bases at J, leaving 8 bases unmatched. This CDR3 spans 16 amino acids. Germline CDR1 is DFQATT and CDR2 is SNEGSKA (reference sequence). The CDR3 loop is CSAREGSGGAGDTQYF. CDR3 coding DNA: TGCAGTGCTAGAGAAGGTAGCGGGGGGGCTGGTGATACGCAGTATTTT.

With regard to this clonotype: One end of the junction is discordant with germline, which a read error may explain. The chain carries TRBV6-1 and TRBJ2-7; D gene ambiguous. The germline CDR1 and CDR2 sequences are MNHNS and SASEGT. This CDR3 has 15 amino acids. The CDR3 DNA is TGTGCCGGCAGCGCCTTAAACAACCCTGCCTACGAGCAGTACTTC. Translated: CAGSALNNPAYEQYF.

This clonotype has at least ten counts. The CDR3 loop is CASSLSGTGNTGELFF. Here the CDR3 DNA reads TGTGCCAGCAGTTTATCGGGGACAGGGAACACCGGGGAGCTGTTTTTT. The J gene is TRBJ2-2, the V gene TRBV27; 8 nucleotides agree with TRBD1. CDR3 length: 16 amino acids. V shed 0 bases and J 1 base; nucleotides not matched to a gene: 1. Germline values: CDR1 MNHEY, CDR2 SMNVEV (reference sequence).

The V gene is TRBV10-3, the J gene TRBJ1-5; no clear D gene. The V end lost 2 bases, the J end lost 2 bases, and 7 bases lay between the germline ends. This CDR3 contains 14 residues. Germline assignment: CDR1 ENHRY and CDR2 SYGVKD. This CDR3 reads CAISENGGNQPQHF. CDR3 bases: TGTGCCATCAGTGAGAATGGGGGCAATCAGCCCCAGCATTTT.

This clonotype showed up just a few times. The rearrangement links TRBV10-2 to TRBJ2-2; D unresolved. V was pared by 4 bases and J by 4 bases, with 7 bases between. In germline, CDR1 is WSHSY, CDR2 SAAADI. The CDR3 length is 13 residues. CDR3: CASSALGTGELFF. The CDR3 DNA reads as TGCGCCAGCAGTGCCCTCGGCACCGGGGAGCTGTTTTTT.

This clonotype was seen more than once but under ten times. The chain links TRBV29-1 to TRBJ2-3; D call uncertain. Germline V gives CDR1 SQVTM, CDR2 ANQGSEA. Trimming shortened V by 7 bases and J by 1 base, and 9 bases separated the two germline ends. The length of the CDR3 is 12 residues. DNA for the CDR3: TGCAGCGGACGGAGCGGCACAGATACGCAGTATTTT. As protein: CSGRSGTDTQYF.

Only a few counts were recorded for this clonotype. The rearrangement joins TRBV12-3 or TRBV12-4 to TRBJ2-7, with D possibly being TRBD2 (6 bases). The CDR3 covers 14 residues. V was trimmed by 6 bases and J by 3 bases, leaving 15 bases between them. The CDR3 protein is CASSYPGSFYEQYF. In DNA form, the CDR3 reads TGTGCCAGCAGCTACCCCGGGAGCTTCTACGAGCAGTACTTC.

The V call is TRBV20-1, the J call TRBJ2-1; possibly TRBD1 for D (6 bases). CDR3 length equals 17 residues. Trimming pared 0 bases from V and 4 bases from J, leaving 19 bases between. Germline assignment: CDR1 DFQATT and CDR2 SNEGSKA (reference sequence). The CDR3 here is CSARDVQGQNRYNEQFF. The CDR3 bases are TGCAGTGCTAGAGATGTTCAGGGGCAAAACCGATACAATGAGCAGTTCTTC.